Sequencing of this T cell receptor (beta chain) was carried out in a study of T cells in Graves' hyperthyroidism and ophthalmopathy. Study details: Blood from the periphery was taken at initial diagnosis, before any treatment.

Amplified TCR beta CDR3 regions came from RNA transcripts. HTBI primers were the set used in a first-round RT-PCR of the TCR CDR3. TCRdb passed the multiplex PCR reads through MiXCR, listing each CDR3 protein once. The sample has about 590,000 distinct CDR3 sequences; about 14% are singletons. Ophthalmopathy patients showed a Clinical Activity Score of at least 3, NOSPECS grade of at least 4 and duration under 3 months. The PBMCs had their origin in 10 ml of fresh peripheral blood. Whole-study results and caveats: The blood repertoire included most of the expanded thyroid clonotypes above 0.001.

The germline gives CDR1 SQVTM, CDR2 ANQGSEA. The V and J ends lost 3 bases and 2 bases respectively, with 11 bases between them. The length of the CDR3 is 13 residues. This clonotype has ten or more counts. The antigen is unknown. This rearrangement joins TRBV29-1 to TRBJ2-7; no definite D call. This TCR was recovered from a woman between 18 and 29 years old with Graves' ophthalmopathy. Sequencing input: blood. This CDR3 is CSVESPGTYEQYF. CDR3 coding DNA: TGCAGCGTTGAGAGTCCTGGCACCTACGAGCAGTACTTC.